This T cell receptor (beta chain) was identified during a study of T cell responses to AZD1222 COVID-19 vaccine. Findings of the study overall: Of spike-specific TCRs, nearly half reportedly target regions left unmutated in variants.

The assay was immunoSEQ multiplex PCR, and TCRdb's table has in-frame clones only and misses some. The sample comprises roughly 80,000 clones, roughly 80% of which are singletons, and around 2.8% rests with the top ten. Concerning this clone itself: What it recognizes is unknown.

This specimen was peripheral blood, taken on day 0 of AZD1222 vaccination. This TCR came from an adult in good health.

In DNA form, the CDR3 reads TGTGCCAGCAGAGCACAGGGACTGGGTAATTCACCCCTCCACTTT. This gives the protein CASRAQGLGNSPLHF. The chain combines TRBV27 with TRBJ1-6; a possible D gene is TRBD1 (6 bases). The ends were cut back, 6 bases at V and 6 bases at J, with 15 bases in the middle. CDR1 is MNHEY, CDR2 SMNVEV, per germline (reference sequence). The CDR3 contains 15 residues.